This TCR beta chain was retrieved from a study of beta chain features in type 1 diabetes. Study overall: Age, gender and cell yields were alike across patients and healthy donors. Study-level points and caveats: Type 1 diabetes patients showed a moderate but significant shortening of TCRB CDR3s in all four CD4+ subsets.

V was clipped by 4 bases and J by 4 bases; unmatched bases: 3. The germline CDR1 and CDR2 sequences are MNHNS and SASEGT. The CDR3 extends over 15 amino acids. Expressed TCRB transcripts were sequenced after all isolated RNA was converted to cDNA. Repertoires were generated with immunoSEQ multiplex PCR, while TCRdb's copy carries only in-frame clones and drops some. Among some 110,000 clones listed, about a sixth were seen once. This clone was counted between two and nine times. The target antigen is unknown. The V gene is TRBV6-1, the J gene TRBJ2-3, with 12 nucleotides matching TRBD1. The sequenced material came from central memory CD4+ T cells from blood. The clonotype comes from a man aged 25 to 45 with type 1 diabetes. The CDR3 is CASSVGQGAADTQYF. The CDR3 nucleotides read TGTGCCAGCAGTGTGGGACAGGGGGCCGCAGATACGCAGTATTTT.